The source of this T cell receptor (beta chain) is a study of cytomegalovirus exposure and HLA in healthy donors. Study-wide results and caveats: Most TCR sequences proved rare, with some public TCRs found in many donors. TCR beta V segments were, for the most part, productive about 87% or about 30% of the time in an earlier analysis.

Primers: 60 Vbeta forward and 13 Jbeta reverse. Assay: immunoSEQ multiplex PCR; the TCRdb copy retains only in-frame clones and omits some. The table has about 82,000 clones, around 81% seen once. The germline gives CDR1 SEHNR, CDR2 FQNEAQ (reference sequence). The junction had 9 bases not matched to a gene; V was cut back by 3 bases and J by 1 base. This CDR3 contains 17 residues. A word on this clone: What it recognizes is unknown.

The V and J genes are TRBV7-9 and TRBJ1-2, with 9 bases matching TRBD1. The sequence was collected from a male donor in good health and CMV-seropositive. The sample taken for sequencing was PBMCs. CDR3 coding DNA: TGTGCCAGCAGCTTGGGGGACAGGGTGTCCAATAACTATGGCTACACCTTC. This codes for CASSLGDRVSNNYGYTF.